The source of this TCR beta chain is a study of cytomegalovirus exposure and HLA in healthy donors. The PCR ran on 60 Vbeta and 13 Jbeta primers. The repertoire was sequenced with immunoSEQ multiplex PCR; TCRdb's copy has only in-frame clones and lacks some. The sample shows over 130,000 clones, about 66% of them seen only once. Germline loops: CDR1 SGHTA, CDR2 FQGTGA. Trimming removed 2 bases at V and 7 bases at J, with 14 bases between. This CDR3 spans 14 amino acids. Source material: PBMCs. The TCR sequence derives from a male donor in good health and CMV-seronegative. The V call is TRBV7-3, the J call TRBJ1-2; D perhaps matches TRBD1 (5 bases). In DNA form, the CDR3 reads TGTGCCAGCAGCTTAGGACACCCATATGGTGGCTACACCTTC. It yields the protein CASSLGHPYGGYTF.